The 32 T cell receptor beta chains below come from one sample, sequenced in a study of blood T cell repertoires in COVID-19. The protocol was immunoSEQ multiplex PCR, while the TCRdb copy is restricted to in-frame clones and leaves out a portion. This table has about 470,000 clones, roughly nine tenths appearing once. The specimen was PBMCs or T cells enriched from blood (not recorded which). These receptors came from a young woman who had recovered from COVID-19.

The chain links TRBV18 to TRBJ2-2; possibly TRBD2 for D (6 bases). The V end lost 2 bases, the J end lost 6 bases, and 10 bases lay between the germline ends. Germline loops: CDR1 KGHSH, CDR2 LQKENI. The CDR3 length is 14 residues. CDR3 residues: CASSPLREAGELFF. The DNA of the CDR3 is TGTGCCAGCTCACCATTAAGGGAGGCCGGGGAGCTGTTTTTT. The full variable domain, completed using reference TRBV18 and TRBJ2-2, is NAGVMQNPRHLVRRRGQEARLRCSPMKGHSHVYWYRQLPEEGLKFMVYLQKENIIDESGMPKERFSAEFPKEGPSILRIQQVVRGDSAAYFCASSPLREAGELFFGEGSRLTVL.

CDR3 bases: TGTGCCAGCCGCGGGGGGGGTTGGACTGAAGCTTTCTTT. Encoded protein: CASRGGGWTEAFF. The chain combines TRBV3-1 (or the pseudogene TRBV3-2) with TRBJ1-1, with D possibly TRBD1 on 5 matching bases. CDR1 and CDR2 (germline): LGHDT, YNNKEL (reference sequence). This CDR3 has 13 amino acids. V was pared by 8 bases and J by 5 bases, with 15 bases between.

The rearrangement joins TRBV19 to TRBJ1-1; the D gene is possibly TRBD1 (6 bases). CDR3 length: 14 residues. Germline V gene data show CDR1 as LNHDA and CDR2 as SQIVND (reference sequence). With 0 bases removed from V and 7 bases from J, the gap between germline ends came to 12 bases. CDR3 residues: CASSIEEGGYEAFF. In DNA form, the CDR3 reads TGTGCCAGTAGTATAGAAGAGGGGGGGTATGAAGCTTTCTTT.

The CDR3 sequence: CAWRRRGGTGELFF. The CDR3 DNA reads as TGTGCCTGGAGACGGAGGGGGGGAACCGGGGAGCTGTTTTTT. The V gene is TRBV30, the J gene TRBJ2-2; D possibly corresponds to TRBD2 (7 bases). This CDR3 is built from 14 residues. V was cut by 3 bases and J by 5 bases, with 13 bases left in between. Germline lookup yields CDR1 GTSNPN and CDR2 SVGIG (reference sequence).

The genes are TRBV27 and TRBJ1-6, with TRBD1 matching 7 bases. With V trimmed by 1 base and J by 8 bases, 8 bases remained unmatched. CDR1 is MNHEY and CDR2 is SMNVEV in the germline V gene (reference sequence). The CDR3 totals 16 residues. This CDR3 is CASSLLVRQGDSPLHF. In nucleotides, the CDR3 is TGTGCCAGCAGTTTATTGGTGAGACAGGGTGATTCACCCCTCCACTTT.

CDR3 sequence reads: CASSAQSQGAGYGYTF. In DNA form, the CDR3 reads TGCGCCAGCAGCGCGCAGTCCCAGGGGGCAGGGTATGGCTACACCTTC. The chain employs TRBV5-1 and TRBJ1-2; the match to TRBD1 covers 8 bases. CDR1 and CDR2 from the germline V gene are SGHRS and YFSETQ. V lost 4 bases to trimming and J lost 5 bases; unmatched junction nucleotides: 13. There are 16 residues in the CDR3.

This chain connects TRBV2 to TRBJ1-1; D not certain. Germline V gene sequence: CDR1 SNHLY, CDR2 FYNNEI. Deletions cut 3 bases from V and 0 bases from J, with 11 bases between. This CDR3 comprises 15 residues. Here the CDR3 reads CASSDGVGVNTEAFF. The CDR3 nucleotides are TGTGCCAGCAGTGACGGAGTAGGCGTGAACACTGAAGCTTTCTTT.

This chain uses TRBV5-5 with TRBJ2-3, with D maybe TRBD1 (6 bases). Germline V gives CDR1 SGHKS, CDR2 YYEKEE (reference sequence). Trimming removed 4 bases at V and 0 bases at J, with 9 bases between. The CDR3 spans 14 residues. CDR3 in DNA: TGTGCCAGCAGCCGGACAGCGAGCACAGATACGCAGTATTTT. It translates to CASSRTASTDTQYF.

The CDR3 DNA reads as TGCGCCAGCAGGATGACAGGGATAGATACGCAGTATTTT. Protein sequence: CASRMTGIDTQYF. J is TRBJ2-3 and V is TRBV5-1; 7 bases align to TRBD1. CDR1 is SGHRS, CDR2 YFSETQ, per germline. The junction had 5 bases not matched to a gene; V was cut back by 5 bases and J by 5 bases. The CDR3 length is 13 residues.

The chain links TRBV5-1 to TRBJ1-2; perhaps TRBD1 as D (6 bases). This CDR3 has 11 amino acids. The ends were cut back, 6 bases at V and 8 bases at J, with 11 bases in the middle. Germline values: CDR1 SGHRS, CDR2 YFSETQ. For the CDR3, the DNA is TGCGCCAGCAACGGCCAGGGGGGCTACACCTTC. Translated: CASNGQGGYTF. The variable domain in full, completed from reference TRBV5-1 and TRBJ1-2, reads KAGVTQTPRYLIKTRGQQVTLSCSPISGHRSVSWYQQTPGQGLQFLFEYFSETQRNKGNFPGRFSGRQFSNSRSEMNVSTLELGDSALYLCASNGQGGYTFGSGTRLTVV.

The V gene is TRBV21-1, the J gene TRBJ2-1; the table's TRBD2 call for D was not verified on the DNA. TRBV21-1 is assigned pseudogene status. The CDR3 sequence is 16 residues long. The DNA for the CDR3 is TGTGCCAGCAGCAAAGAAATCCGGTATCGGGGTGGAGAGCAGTTCTTC. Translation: CASSKEIRYRGGEQFF.

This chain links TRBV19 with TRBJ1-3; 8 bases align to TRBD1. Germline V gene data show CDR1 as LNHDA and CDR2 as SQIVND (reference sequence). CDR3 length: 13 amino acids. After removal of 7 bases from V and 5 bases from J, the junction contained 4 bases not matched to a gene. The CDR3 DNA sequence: TGTGCCAGTAACGACAGGGGACGAAACACCATATATTTT. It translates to CASNDRGRNTIYF.

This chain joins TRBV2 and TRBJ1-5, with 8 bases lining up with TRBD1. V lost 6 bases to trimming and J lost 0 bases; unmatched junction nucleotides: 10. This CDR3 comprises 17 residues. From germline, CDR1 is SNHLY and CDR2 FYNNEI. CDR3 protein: CASRRGTGEYSNQPQHF. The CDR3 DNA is TGTGCCAGCAGGAGGGGGACAGGAGAATATAGCAATCAGCCCCAGCATTTT.

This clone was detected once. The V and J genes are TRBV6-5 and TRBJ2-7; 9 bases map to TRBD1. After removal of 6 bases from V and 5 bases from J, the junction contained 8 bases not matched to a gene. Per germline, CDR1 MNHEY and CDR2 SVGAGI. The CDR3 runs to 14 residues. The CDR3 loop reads CASSPRTGAHEQYF. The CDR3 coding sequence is TGTGCCAGCAGCCCCCGGACAGGGGCCCACGAGCAGTACTTC.

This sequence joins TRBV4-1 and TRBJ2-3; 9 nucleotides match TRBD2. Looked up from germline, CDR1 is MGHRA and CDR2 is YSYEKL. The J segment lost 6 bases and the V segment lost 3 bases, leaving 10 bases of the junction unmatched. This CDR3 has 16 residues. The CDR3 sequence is CASSQGSAGGADTQYF. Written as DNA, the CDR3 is TGCGCCAGCAGCCAGGGTTCGGCGGGGGGGGCGGATACGCAGTATTTT.

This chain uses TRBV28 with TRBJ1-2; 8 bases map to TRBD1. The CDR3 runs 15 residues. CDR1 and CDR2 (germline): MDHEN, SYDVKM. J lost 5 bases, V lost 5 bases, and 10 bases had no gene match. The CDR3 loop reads CASSLPQGARYGYTF. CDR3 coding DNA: TGTGCCAGCAGTCTCCCCCAGGGGGCGAGGTATGGCTACACCTTC.

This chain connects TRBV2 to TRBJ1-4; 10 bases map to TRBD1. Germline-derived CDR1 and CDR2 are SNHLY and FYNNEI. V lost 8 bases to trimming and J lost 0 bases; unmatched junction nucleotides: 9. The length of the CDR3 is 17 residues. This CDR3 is CASRPGQGIATNEKLFF. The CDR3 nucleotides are TGTGCCAGCCGACCGGGACAGGGGATTGCAACTAATGAAAAACTGTTTTTT.

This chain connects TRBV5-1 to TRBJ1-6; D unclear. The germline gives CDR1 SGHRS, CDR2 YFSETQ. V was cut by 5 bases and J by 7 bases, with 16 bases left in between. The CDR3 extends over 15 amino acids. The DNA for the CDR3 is TGCGCCAGCAGTCCCTTGGCAGTTACGAATTCACCCCTCCACTTT. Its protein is CASSPLAVTNSPLHF.

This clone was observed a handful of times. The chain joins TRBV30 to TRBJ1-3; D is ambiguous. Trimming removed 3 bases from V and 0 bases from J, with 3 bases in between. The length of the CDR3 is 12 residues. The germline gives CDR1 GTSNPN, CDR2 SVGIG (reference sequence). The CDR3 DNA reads TGTGCCTGGAGCATCTCTGGAAACACCATATATTTT. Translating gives CAWSISGNTIYF.

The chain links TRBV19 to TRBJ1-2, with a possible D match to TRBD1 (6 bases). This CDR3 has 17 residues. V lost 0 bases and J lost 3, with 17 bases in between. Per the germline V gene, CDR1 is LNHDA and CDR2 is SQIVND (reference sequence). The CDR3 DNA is TGTGCCAGTAGTATAGAGGTCGGCAGGGGCGAATACTATGGCTACACCTTC. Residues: CASSIEVGRGEYYGYTF.

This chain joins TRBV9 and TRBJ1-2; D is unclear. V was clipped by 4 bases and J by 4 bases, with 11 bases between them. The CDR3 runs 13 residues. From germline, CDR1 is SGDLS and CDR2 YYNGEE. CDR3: CASSPLGGYGYTF. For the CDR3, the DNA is TGTGCCAGCAGCCCTTTGGGAGGCTATGGCTACACCTTC.

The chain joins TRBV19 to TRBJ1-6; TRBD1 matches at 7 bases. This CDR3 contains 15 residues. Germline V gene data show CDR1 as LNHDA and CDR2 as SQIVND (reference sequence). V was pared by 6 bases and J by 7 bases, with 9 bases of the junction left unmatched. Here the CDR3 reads CASRQTGRENSPLHF. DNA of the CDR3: TGTGCCAGTAGGCAGACAGGGAGAGAGAATTCACCCCTCCACTTT.

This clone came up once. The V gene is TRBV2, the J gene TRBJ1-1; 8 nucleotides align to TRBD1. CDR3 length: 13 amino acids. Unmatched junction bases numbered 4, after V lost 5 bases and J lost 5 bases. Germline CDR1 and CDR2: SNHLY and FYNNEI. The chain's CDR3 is CASSPDRETEAFF. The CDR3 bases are TGTGCCAGCAGTCCGGACAGGGAAACTGAAGCTTTCTTT.

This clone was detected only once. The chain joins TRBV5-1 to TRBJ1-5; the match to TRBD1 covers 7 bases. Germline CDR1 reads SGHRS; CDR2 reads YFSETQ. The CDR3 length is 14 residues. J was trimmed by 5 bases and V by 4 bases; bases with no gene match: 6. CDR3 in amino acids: CASSRGGWDQPQHF. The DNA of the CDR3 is TGCGCCAGCAGCAGAGGGGGCTGGGATCAGCCCCAGCATTTT.

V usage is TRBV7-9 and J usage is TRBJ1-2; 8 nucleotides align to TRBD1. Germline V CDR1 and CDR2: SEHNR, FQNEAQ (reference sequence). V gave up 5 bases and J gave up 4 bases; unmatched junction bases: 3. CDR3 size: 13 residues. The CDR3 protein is CASSDDRGYGYTF. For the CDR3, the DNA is TGTGCCAGCAGCGATGACAGGGGCTATGGCTACACCTTC. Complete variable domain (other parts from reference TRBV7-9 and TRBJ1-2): DTGVSQNPRHKITKRGQNVTFRCDPISEHNRLYWYRQTLGQGPEFLTYFQNEAQLEKSRLLSDRFSAERPKGSFSTLEIQRTEQGDSAMYLCASSDDRGYGYTFGSGTRLTVV.

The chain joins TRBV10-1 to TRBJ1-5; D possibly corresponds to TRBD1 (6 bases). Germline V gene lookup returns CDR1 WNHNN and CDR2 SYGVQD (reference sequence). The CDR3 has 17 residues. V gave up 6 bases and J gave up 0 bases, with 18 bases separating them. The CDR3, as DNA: TGCGCCAGCAGCGACGAGGGGGGGAAGTATAGCAATCAGCCCCAGCATTTT. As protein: CASSDEGGKYSNQPQHF.

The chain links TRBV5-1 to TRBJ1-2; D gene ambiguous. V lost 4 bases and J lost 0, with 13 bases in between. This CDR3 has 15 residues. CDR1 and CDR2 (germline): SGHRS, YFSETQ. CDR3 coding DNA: TGCGCCAGCAGCCCGGGTATAACCTCTAACTATGGCTACACCTTC. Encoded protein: CASSPGITSNYGYTF.

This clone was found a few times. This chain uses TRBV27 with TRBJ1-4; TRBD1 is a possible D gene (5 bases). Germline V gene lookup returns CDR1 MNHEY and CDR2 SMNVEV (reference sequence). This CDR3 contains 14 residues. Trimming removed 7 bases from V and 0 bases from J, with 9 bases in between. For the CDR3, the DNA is TGTGCCAGCACCACAGGCGCAACTAATGAAAAACTGTTTTTT. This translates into CASTTGATNEKLFF. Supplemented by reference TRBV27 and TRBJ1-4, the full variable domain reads EAQVTQNPRYLITVTGKKLTVTCSQNMNHEYMSWYRQDPGLGLRQIYYSMNVEVTDKGDVPEGYKVSRKEKRNFPLILESPSPNQTSLYFCASTTGATNEKLFFGSGTQLSVL.

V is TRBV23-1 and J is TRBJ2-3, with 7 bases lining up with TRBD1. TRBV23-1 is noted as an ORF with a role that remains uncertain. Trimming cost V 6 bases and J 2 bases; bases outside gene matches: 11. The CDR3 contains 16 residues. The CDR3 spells CASSARQGRDTDTQYF. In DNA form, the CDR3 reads TGCGCCAGCAGCGCTCGACAGGGTAGGGACACAGATACGCAGTATTTT.

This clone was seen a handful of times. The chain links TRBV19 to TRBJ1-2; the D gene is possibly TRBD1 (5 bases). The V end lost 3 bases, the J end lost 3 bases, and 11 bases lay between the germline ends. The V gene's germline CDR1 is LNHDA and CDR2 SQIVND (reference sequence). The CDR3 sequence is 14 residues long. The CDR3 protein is CASSIGTGDYGYTF. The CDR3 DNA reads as TGTGCCAGTAGTATCGGCACGGGGGACTATGGCTACACCTTC.

In DNA, the CDR3 is TGTGCCAGCAGCCAAGTAAGCGGCGGGGGGGCCTCAGATACGCAGTATTTT. Amino acids: CASSQVSGGGASDTQYF. This chain connects TRBV14 to TRBJ2-3; 9 positions match TRBD2. V dropped 1 base and J dropped 4; count of bases not matched to a gene: 9. The CDR3 sequence is 17 residues long. CDR1 and CDR2 from the germline V gene are SGHDN and FVKESK.

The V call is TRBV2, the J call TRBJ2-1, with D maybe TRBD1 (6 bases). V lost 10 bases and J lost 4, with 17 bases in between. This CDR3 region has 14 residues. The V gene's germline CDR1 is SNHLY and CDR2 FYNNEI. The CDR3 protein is CATTQGIRYNEQFF. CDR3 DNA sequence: TGTGCCACCACTCAGGGGATAAGGTACAATGAGCAGTTCTTC.